This T cell receptor beta chain was found in a study of vaccination and CD4 T cells after COVID-19. This clonotype was counted between two and nine times. What it binds is not known. Treatment noted: roughly 11-day PBMC culture with coronavirus spike peptide pools or control peptides (ViraFEST assay). CD4+ T cells that came from the unexposed donor were collected before the COVID-19 pandemic (2011-2018). The assay that was used to sequence DNA from cultured CD4+ T cells was the Oncomine TCR Beta short-read assay. TCRdb passed the PCR reads through MiXCR, listing each CDR3 protein once. Found here are several thousand distinct CDR3 sequences, 35% to 50% of them singletons; the top ten hold roughly a tenth. The specimen sequenced was CD4+ T cells from blood, cultured in vitro. The source is a human donor in good health.

The CDR3 loop is CASQPSNRGTEAFF. The DNA of the CDR3 is TGTGCCAGCCAACCCTCAAACAGGGGCACTGAAGCTTTCTTT. The V and J genes are TRBV6-1 and TRBJ1-1; 7 bases agree with TRBD1. Per the germline V gene, CDR1 is MNHNS and CDR2 is SASEGT. The trim removed 8 bases at V and 4 bases at J, leaving 10 bases unmatched. The CDR3 loop spans 14 amino acids.